The 13 T cell receptor beta chains below come from one sample, sequenced in a study of metastatic and nonmetastatic thyroid tumors. TCRdb used MiXCR to call clones anew from the PCR reads. The sample yields about 35,000 clones, approximately 19% seen once. Patients had received no treatment of any kind before thyroid surgery. Sequenced material: blood. The origin of the receptors is a female donor with papillary thyroid cancer or a benign thyroid nodule (not recorded which). Some clones in this sample may be carry-over from other donors' samples.

The table lists this clone with many counts. V gene TRBV18 combines with J gene TRBJ2-1, with a possible D match to TRBD2 (6 bases). This CDR3 region has 11 residues. In germline, CDR1 is KGHSH, CDR2 LQKENI. The V end lost 6 bases, the J end lost 15 bases, and 15 bases lay between the germline ends. The CDR3 DNA follows: TGTGCCAGCTCGGACCGGGACTCCCTGTTCTTC. This gives the protein CASSDRDSLFF.

At least ten counts were recorded for this clone. The V call is TRBV5-1, the J call TRBJ2-1; 8 bases are a match to TRBD2. The CDR3 loop spans 15 amino acids. V dropped 7 bases and J dropped 4; count of bases not matched to a gene: 10. Per the germline V gene, CDR1 is SGHRS and CDR2 is YFSETQ. In DNA form, the CDR3 reads TGCGCCAGCCATATCGGATCTAGCGGGTACAATGAGCAGTTCTTC. Amino acid sequence: CASHIGSSGYNEQFF. Combining the CDR3 with reference TRBV5-1 and TRBJ2-1 gives the whole variable domain KAGVTQTPRYLIKTRGQQVTLSCSPISGHRSVSWYQQTPGQGLQFLFEYFSETQRNKGNFPGRFSGRQFSNSRSEMNVSTLELGDSALYLCASHIGSSGYNEQFFGPGTRLTVL.

This clone was observed many times. The chain employs TRBV4-2 and TRBJ1-4, with D unclear. Trimming removed 5 bases at V and 3 bases at J, with 13 bases between. Germline CDR1 LGHNA, CDR2 YNFKEQ. The length of the CDR3 is 15 residues. CDR3 loop: CASSTVGRANEKLFF. CDR3 sequence (DNA): TGTGCCAGCAGCACGGTAGGGAGGGCTAATGAAAAACTGTTTTTT.

This clone was observed many times. The chain joins TRBV20-1 to TRBJ2-7; 9 nucleotides match TRBD2. Germline V gives CDR1 DFQATT, CDR2 SNEGSKA (reference sequence). Germline trimming cut 2 bases from V and 3 bases from J; bases unmatched to any gene: 14. The CDR3 has 17 residues. The CDR3 region is CSARPVAGALSFYEQYF. The CDR3, as DNA: TGCAGTGCTAGACCTGTAGCGGGAGCCCTGTCCTTCTACGAGCAGTACTTC.

This clone was detected ten times or more. The chain joins TRBV2 to TRBJ1-2, with D tentatively TRBD1 (6 bases). V was pared by 2 bases and J by 8 bases, with 18 bases between. The CDR3 runs 15 residues. Germline values: CDR1 SNHLY, CDR2 FYNNEI. The CDR3 region is CASSENPRQADGYTF. DNA for the CDR3: TGTGCCAGCAGTGAAAACCCTAGACAGGCGGACGGCTACACCTTC.

There are many counts of this clone. The chain's CDR3 is CASSPLGRNNEQFF. The DNA for the CDR3 is TGTGCCAGCAGCCCCCTCGGACGAAACAATGAGCAGTTCTTC. This chain joins TRBV11-2 and TRBJ2-1; unclear D gene. CDR3 length equals 14 residues. The germline V gene has CDR1 SGHAT and CDR2 FQNNGV. V lost 5 bases to trimming and J lost 5 bases, with 13 bases between them.

Only a few counts were recorded for this clone. A read error is possible here, since a much larger clone lies one base away. CDR3 sequence reads: CASSLQETQYF. The CDR3 nucleotides read TGTGCCAGCTCTCTCCAAGAGACCCAGTACTTC. The chain is built from TRBV2 and TRBJ2-5; D is unclear. CDR1 is SNHLY, CDR2 FYNNEI, per germline. V dropped 8 bases and J dropped 1 base, with 5 bases sitting between them. The CDR3 has 11 residues.

This clone was detected ten times or more. The chain employs TRBV11-3 and TRBJ2-7, with a possible D match to TRBD1 (5 bases). The CDR3 runs to 14 residues. Trimming cost V 1 base and J 3 bases, with 10 bases left between them. The germline gives CDR1 SGHNT, CDR2 YENEEA. The CDR3 sequence is CASSLAGKDYEQYF. CDR3 nucleotides: TGTGCCAGCAGCTTAGCAGGGAAAGACTACGAGCAGTACTTC.

The sample holds many counts of this clone. J is TRBJ2-3 and V is TRBV12-5, with 10 bases fitting TRBD2. V shed 7 bases and J 3 bases; nucleotides not matched to a gene: 13. This CDR3 comprises 17 residues. Germline V gives CDR1 LGHNT, CDR2 FRNRAP. The CDR3 DNA follows: TGTGCTAGTGTAGGGGCTAGCGGGAGTCGAGGGACAGATACGCAGTATTTT. Residues: CASVGASGSRGTDTQYF. Combining the CDR3 with reference TRBV12-5 and TRBJ2-3 gives the whole variable domain DARVTQTPRHKVTEMGQEVTMRCQPILGHNTVFWYRQTMMQGLELLAYFRNRAPLDDSGMPKDRFSAEMPDATLATLKIQPSEPRDSAVYFCASVGASGSRGTDTQYFGPGTRLTVL.

In this sample, this clone turned up many times. The chain uses TRBV20-1 and TRBJ2-1; the D is unclear. CDR3 size: 16 residues. Trimming stripped 0 bases from V and 3 bases from J, with 15 bases between. Germline lookup yields CDR1 DFQATT and CDR2 SNEGSKA (reference sequence). The CDR3 protein is CSARDQRARNYNEQFF. CDR3 in DNA: TGCAGTGCTAGAGATCAACGCGCACGAAACTACAATGAGCAGTTCTTC.

The gene calls are TRBV7-2 and TRBJ2-7; 7 bases fit TRBD1. V trimming: 3 bases; J trimming: 2 bases; junction bases outside the gene matches: 7. The germline V gene encodes CDR1 SGHTA and CDR2 FQGNSA. CDR3 length: 15 amino acids. The CDR3 sequence is CASSFGQVYPYEQYF. In nucleotides, the CDR3 is TGTGCCAGCAGCTTTGGACAGGTCTACCCCTACGAGCAGTACTTC. Full variable domain (rest looked up from reference TRBV7-2 and TRBJ2-7): GAGVSQSPSNKVTEKGKDVELRCDPISGHTALYWYRQSLGQGLEFLIYFQGNSAPDKSGLPSDRFSAERTGGSVSTLTIQRTQQEDSAVYLCASSFGQVYPYEQYFGPGTRLTVT.

In its sample, this clone was seen a few times. The CDR3 nucleotides read TGCAGTGCTCGGGGTGAAGTCGTAGCGGGAGGGGGCACAGATACGCAGTATTTT. This sequence encodes CSARGEVVAGGGTDTQYF. This chain uses TRBV20-1 with TRBJ2-3; 11 bases map to TRBD2. This CDR3 region has 18 residues. CDR1 DFQATT and CDR2 SNEGSKA come from the germline V gene (reference sequence). The V and J ends lost 5 bases and 1 base, in that order; junction bases with no gene match: 14.

This clone was observed at least ten times. The chain is built from TRBV7-6 and TRBJ2-1; D ambiguous. The CDR3 is 13 residues long. Germline lookup yields CDR1 SGHVS and CDR2 FNYEAQ. Trimming took off 2 bases at V and 8 bases at J, with 10 bases between the two ends. The CDR3 spells CASSLSTLDEQFF. In DNA form, the CDR3 reads TGTGCCAGCAGCTTAAGCACCCTCGATGAGCAGTTCTTC.